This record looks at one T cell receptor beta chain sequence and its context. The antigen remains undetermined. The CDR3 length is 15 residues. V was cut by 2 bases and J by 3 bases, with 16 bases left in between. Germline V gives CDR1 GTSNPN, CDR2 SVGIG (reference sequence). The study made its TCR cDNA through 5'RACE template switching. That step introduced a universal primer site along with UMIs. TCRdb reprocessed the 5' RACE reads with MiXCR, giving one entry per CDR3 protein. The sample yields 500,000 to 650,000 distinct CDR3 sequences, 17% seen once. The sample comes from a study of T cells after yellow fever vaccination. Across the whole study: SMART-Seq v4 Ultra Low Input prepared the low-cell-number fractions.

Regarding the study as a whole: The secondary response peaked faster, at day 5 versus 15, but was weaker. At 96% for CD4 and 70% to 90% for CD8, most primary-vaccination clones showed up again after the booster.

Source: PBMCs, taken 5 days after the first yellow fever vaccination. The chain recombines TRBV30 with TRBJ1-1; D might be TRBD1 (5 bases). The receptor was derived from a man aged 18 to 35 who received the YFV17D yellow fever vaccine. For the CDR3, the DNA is TGTGCCTGGAGTCTTACTTGGGGGAGGGACACTGAAGCTTTCTTT. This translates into CAWSLTWGRDTEAFF.